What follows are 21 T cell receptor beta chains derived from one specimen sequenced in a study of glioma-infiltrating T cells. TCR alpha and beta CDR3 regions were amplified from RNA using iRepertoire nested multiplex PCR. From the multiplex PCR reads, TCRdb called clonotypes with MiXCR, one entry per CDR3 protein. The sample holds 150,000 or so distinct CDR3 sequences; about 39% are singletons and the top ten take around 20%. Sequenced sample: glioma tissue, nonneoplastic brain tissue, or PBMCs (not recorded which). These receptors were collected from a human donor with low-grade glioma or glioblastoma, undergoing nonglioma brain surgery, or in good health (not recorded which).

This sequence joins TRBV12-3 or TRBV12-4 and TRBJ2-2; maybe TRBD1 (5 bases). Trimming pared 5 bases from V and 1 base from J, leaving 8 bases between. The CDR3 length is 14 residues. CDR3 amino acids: CASSKDRNTGELFF. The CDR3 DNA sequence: TGTGCCAGCAGTAAAGACAGGAACACCGGGGAGCTGTTTTTT.

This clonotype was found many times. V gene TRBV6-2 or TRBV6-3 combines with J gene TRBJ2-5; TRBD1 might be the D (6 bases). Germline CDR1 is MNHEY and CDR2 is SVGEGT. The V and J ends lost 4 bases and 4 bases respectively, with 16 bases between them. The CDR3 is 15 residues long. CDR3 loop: CASSLVDRLSETQYF. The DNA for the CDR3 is TGTGCCAGCAGTTTAGTGGACAGATTGTCAGAGACCCAGTACTTC.

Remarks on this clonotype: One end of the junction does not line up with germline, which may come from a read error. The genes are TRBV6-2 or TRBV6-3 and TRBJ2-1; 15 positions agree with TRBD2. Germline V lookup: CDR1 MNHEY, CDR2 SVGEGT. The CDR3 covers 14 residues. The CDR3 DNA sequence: TGTGCCAGCAGAGGGACTAGCGGGAGGAATGAGCAGCTCTTC. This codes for CASRGTSGRNEQLF.

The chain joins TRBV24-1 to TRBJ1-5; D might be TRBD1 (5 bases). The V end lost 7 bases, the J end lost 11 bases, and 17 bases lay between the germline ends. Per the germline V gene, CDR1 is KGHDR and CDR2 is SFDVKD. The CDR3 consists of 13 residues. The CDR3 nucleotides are TGTGCCACCAGCGACGGGGGGAGTGGATCCCAGCATTTT. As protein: CATSDGGSGSQHF.

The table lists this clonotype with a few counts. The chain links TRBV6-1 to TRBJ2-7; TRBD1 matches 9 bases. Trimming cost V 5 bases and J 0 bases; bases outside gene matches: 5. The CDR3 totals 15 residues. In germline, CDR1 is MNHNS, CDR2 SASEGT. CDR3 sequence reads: CASSRRQGGSYEQYF. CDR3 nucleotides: TGTGCCAGCAGTCGGAGACAGGGGGGCTCCTACGAGCAGTACTTC.

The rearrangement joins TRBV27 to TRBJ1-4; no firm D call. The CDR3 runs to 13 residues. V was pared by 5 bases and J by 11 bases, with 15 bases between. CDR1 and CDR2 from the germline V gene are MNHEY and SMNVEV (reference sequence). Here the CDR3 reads CASSTEIQEKLFF. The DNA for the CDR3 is TGTGCCAGCAGTACCGAAATCCAGGAGAAACTGTTTTTT.

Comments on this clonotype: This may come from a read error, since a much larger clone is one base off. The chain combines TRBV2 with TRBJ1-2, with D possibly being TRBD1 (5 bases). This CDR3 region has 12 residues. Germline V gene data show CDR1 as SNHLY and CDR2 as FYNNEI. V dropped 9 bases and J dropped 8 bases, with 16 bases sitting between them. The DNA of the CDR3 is TGTGCCAGAGGTTCATTGGGGCGAGGCTACACCTTC. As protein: CARGSLGRGYTF.

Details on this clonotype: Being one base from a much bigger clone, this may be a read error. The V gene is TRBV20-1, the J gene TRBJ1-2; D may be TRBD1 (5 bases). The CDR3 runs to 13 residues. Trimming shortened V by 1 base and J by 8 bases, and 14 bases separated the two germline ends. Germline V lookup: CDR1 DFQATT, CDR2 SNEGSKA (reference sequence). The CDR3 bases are TGCAGTGCTAGAGCCACCAGGGCCCAGGGCTACACCTTC. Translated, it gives CSARATRAQGYTF.

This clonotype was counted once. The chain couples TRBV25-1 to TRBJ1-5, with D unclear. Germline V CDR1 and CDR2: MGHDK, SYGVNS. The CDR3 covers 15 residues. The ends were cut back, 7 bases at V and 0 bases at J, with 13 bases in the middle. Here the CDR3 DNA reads TGTGCCAGCAATCCCGTCGGAGGTAGCAATCAGCCCCAGCATTTT. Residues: CASNPVGGSNQPQHF.

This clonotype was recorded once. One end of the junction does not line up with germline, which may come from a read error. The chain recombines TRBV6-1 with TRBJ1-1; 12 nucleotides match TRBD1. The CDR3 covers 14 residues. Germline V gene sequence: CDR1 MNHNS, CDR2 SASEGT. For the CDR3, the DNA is TGTGCCATCAGTGGGACAGGGGGCGGCACTGAAGCTTTCTTT. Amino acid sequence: CAISGTGGGTEAFF.

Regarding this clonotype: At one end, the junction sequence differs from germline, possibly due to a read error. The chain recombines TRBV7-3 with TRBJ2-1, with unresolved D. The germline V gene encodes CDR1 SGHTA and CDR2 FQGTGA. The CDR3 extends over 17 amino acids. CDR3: CASSSIPGPLGYKEQFF. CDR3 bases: TGTGCCAGCAGCTCCATCCCAGGCCCGCTAGGCTACAAGGAGCAGTTCTTC.

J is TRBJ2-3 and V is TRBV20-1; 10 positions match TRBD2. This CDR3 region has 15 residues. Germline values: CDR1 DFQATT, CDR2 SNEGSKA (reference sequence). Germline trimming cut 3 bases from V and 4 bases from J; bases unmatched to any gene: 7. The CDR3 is CSASEREGLADTQYF. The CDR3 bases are TGCAGTGCTAGTGAGCGGGAGGGCCTAGCAGATACGCAGTATTTT.

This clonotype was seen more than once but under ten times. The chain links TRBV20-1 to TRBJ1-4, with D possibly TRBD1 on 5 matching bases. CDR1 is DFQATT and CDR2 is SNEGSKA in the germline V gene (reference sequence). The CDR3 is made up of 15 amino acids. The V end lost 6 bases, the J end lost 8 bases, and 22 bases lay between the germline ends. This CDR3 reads CSAPSLTARGEKLFF. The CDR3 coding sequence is TGCAGTGCCCCCTCTTTGACAGCGCGGGGGGAAAAACTGTTTTTT.

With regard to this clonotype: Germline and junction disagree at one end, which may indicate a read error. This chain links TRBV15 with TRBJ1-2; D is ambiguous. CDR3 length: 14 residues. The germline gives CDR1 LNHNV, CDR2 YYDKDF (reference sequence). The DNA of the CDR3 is TGTGCCACCAGCAGAGATTACCAGAACTGTGGCTACACCTTC. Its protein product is CATSRDYQNCGYTF.

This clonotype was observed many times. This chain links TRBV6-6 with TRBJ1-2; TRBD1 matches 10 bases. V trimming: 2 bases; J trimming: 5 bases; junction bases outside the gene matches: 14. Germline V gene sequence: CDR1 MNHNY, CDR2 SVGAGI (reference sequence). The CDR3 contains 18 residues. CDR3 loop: CASSYPPGDRGVGYGYTF. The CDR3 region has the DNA TGTGCCAGCAGTTACCCTCCTGGGGACAGGGGAGTGGGGTATGGCTACACCTTC.

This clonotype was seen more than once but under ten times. The CDR3 coding sequence is TGTGCCAGCAGCTTTTCGGGGGGACAAGAGACCCAGTACTTC. Its protein is CASSFSGGQETQYF. The V call is TRBV7-2, the J call TRBJ2-5, with 7 bases fitting TRBD2. The V and J ends lost 3 bases and 2 bases, in that order; junction bases with no gene match: 3. Germline V gene lookup returns CDR1 SGHTA and CDR2 FQGNSA. The CDR3 runs to 14 residues. The whole variable domain, filled in from reference TRBV7-2 and TRBJ2-5, reads GAGVSQSPSNKVTEKGKDVELRCDPISGHTALYWYRQSLGQGLEFLIYFQGNSAPDKSGLPSDRFSAERTGGSVSTLTIQRTQQEDSAVYLCASSFSGGQETQYFGPGTRLLVL.

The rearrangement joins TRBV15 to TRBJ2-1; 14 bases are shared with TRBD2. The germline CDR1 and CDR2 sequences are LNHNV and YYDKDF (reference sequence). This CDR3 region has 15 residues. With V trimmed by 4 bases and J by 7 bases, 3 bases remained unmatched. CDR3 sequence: CATSKGLAGENEQFF. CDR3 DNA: TGTGCCACCAGCAAGGGACTAGCGGGAGAAAATGAGCAGTTCTTC.

The CDR3 here is CSARKSGFLDEQFF. In DNA, the CDR3 is TGCAGTGCTAGAAAAAGCGGGTTTCTTGATGAGCAGTTCTTC. The V call is TRBV20-1, the J call TRBJ2-1; D is perhaps TRBD2 (6 bases). V shed 2 bases and J shed 8 bases, with 16 bases lying between them. This CDR3 region has 14 residues. CDR1 and CDR2 (germline): DFQATT, SNEGSKA (reference sequence).

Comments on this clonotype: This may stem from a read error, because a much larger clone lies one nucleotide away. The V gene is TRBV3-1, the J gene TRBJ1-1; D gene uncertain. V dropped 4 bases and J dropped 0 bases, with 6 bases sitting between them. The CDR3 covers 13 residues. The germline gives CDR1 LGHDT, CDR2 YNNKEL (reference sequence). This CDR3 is CASSRDLNTEAFF. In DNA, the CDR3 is TGTGCCAGCAGCCGCGACCTGAACACTGAAGCTTTCTTT.

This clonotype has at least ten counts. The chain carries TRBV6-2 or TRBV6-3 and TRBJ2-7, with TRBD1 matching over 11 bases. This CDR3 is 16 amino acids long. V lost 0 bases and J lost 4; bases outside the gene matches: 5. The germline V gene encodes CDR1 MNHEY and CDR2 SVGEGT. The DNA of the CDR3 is TGTGCCAGCAGTTACTCCCGAGGACAGGGGGCATACGAGCAGTACTTC. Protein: CASSYSRGQGAYEQYF.

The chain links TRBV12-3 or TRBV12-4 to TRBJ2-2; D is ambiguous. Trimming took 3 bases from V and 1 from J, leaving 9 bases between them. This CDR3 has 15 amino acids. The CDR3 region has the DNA TGTGCCAGCAGTTTTGGAGTCTGGAACACCGGGGAGCTGTTTTTT. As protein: CASSFGVWNTGELFF.